This entry lists 10 T cell receptor beta chains sequenced from one sample in a study of CD8 T cells in ankylosing spondylitis. TCRdb ran MiXCR on the 5' RACE reads and lists one entry per CDR3 protein. The table shows a few hundred thousand distinct CDR3 sequences, with less than 25% occurring only once. The sequenced sample consisted of blood, either unsorted or a sorted T cell fraction (not recorded which). The source is a female donor with ankylosing spondylitis or in good health (not recorded which).

This clonotype occurred a few times. The V call is TRBV12-3 or TRBV12-4, the J call TRBJ2-1; weak D call: TRBD2 (6 bases). The V gene lost 0 bases and the J gene lost 5 bases, with 11 bases spanning the gap. The CDR3 loop spans 15 amino acids. CDR3 region: CASSLARAGNNEQFF. CDR3 sequence (DNA): TGTGCCAGCAGTTTAGCGCGGGCGGGAAACAATGAGCAGTTCTTC.

Only one count was recorded for this clonotype. This chain uses TRBV13 with TRBJ2-3, with D maybe TRBD2 (6 bases). Germline V gene data show CDR1 as PRHDT and CDR2 as FYEKMQ (reference sequence). V gave up 8 bases and J gave up 0 bases, with 15 bases separating them. The CDR3 contains 15 residues. The CDR3 DNA is TGTGCCAGCGCGACTAGTCCTTATAGCACAGATACGCAGTATTTT. Residues: CASATSPYSTDTQYF.

The V call is TRBV7-9, the J call TRBJ2-1; no clear D gene. V was trimmed by 7 bases and J by 8 bases, leaving 24 bases between them. This CDR3 comprises 16 residues. Germline CDR1 and CDR2: SEHNR and FQNEAQ (reference sequence). The CDR3 bases are TGTGCCAGCACCAACCTCCGGGCTAGAGGTGCCTATGAGCAGTTCTTC. The encoded protein is CASTNLRARGAYEQFF.

There are a few counts of this clonotype. The rearrangement joins TRBV24-1 to TRBJ2-3; TRBD2 might be the D (7 bases). Per the germline V gene, CDR1 is KGHDR and CDR2 is SFDVKD. The CDR3 contains 16 residues. Deletions cut 6 bases from V and 5 bases from J, with 20 bases between. The CDR3 spells CATSTGKGEGRDTQYF. CDR3 nucleotides: TGTGCCACCAGTACCGGTAAGGGGGAGGGCCGAGATACGCAGTATTTT.

J is TRBJ2-7 and V is TRBV9; 8 nucleotides align to TRBD1. The CDR3 length is 15 residues. V dropped 4 bases and J dropped 6; count of bases not matched to a gene: 12. Germline V gene sequence: CDR1 SGDLS, CDR2 YYNGEE. CDR3: CASSPSWTGLTEQYF. CDR3 nucleotide sequence: TGTGCCAGCAGCCCCTCGTGGACAGGGCTGACCGAGCAGTACTTC.

The CDR3 sequence: CSVFPPGQGASLANTGELFF. The CDR3 DNA is TGCAGCGTTTTCCCTCCGGGACAGGGGGCGTCTCTCGCGAACACCGGGGAGCTGTTTTTT. The chain couples TRBV29-1 to TRBJ2-2; 12 bases fit TRBD1. Germline V gene lookup returns CDR1 SQVTM and CDR2 ANQGSEA. The J segment lost 0 bases and the V segment lost 5 bases, leaving 16 bases of the junction unmatched. The CDR3 is 20 residues long.

The chain links TRBV11-2 to TRBJ1-1, with no clear D. V lost 5 bases to trimming and J lost 1 base, with 20 bases between them. Looked up from germline, CDR1 is SGHAT and CDR2 is FQNNGV. This CDR3 is built from 17 residues. The CDR3 DNA follows: TGTGCCAGCAGCCCATTAGGGCGACGGACGGGGAACACTGAAGCTTTCTTT. This translates into CASSPLGRRTGNTEAFF.

This clonotype occurred a few times. V and J are TRBV7-9 and TRBJ1-1, with D uncertain. The germline V gene encodes CDR1 SEHNR and CDR2 FQNEAQ (reference sequence). Trimming removed 5 bases from V and 4 bases from J, with 14 bases in between. The CDR3 length is 14 residues. The CDR3 DNA follows: TGTGCCAGCAGCCCCCTAGGCAAGGGCACTGAAGCTTTCTTT. It translates to CASSPLGKGTEAFF.

The chain employs TRBV27 and TRBJ2-1, with TRBD2 matching 10 bases. Germline CDR1 reads MNHEY; CDR2 reads SMNVEV (reference sequence). Germline trimming cut 3 bases from V and 5 bases from J; bases unmatched to any gene: 4. This CDR3 has 15 amino acids. The CDR3 DNA sequence: TGTGCCAGCAGTTTTATCCTAGCGGGAGACAATGAGCAGTTCTTC. Protein: CASSFILAGDNEQFF.

The rearrangement links TRBV4-3 to TRBJ2-7; 7 bases agree with TRBD1. The V and J ends lost 4 bases and 2 bases, in that order; junction bases with no gene match: 8. Germline assignment: CDR1 LGHNA and CDR2 YSLEER. The CDR3 consists of 15 residues. CDR3 sequence: CASSPNRGYTYEQYF. The CDR3 coding sequence is TGCGCCAGCAGCCCAAACAGGGGATACACCTACGAGCAGTACTTC.